This T cell receptor beta chain was recorded in a study of OX40 agonist ivuxolimab in advanced cancers. Findings of the study overall: Among the lowest peripheral clonal expansion occurred in 0.1-3.0 mg/kg partial responders. With doses of 0.1 to 3.0 mg/kg, CD4+ and CD8+ blood T cells had undergone clonal expansion by week 6.

CDR1 and CDR2 from the germline V gene are SGHNT and YYREEE (reference sequence). The CDR3 is 13 residues long. J was trimmed by 7 bases and V by 2 bases; bases with no gene match: 5. Produced via immunoSEQ multiplex PCR; TCRdb's table is partial and in-frame only. The sample lists approximately 74,000 clones, about 80% occurring once. About this clone itself: Its antigen remains unidentified.

The sample consisted of CD4+ or CD8+ T cells sorted from blood, taken in a trial of the OX40 agonist ivuxolimab. The TCR originated in an adult with an advanced solid tumor such as melanoma, head and neck, liver or kidney cancer. The chain uses TRBV5-4 and TRBJ2-5; 7 nucleotides agree with TRBD2. Written as DNA, the CDR3 is TGTGCCAGCAGCTTAGCGGGGTCCAGGACCCAGTACTTC. This codes for CASSLAGSRTQYF.